This T cell receptor beta chain was observed in a study of human T cells and chemical hapten exposure. Study-level points and caveats: Among expanded TCRs, significantly more large CDR3 similarity clusters formed than among controls.

This clonotype has at least ten counts. Its target is unknown. Specified time point: patch test 3, about 24 weeks after DPC sensitization. Treatment here: therapeutic diphenylcyclopropenone sensitization with weekly scalp DPC. Sequencing started from total RNA isolated from unfractionated whole blood. Ahead of each patch test application, blood was drawn. One entry per CDR3 protein results from TCRdb running MiXCR on the RACE reads. The table lists some 38,000 distinct CDR3 sequences, over 7.5% of them singletons. This specimen consisted of whole blood, obtained in connection with sensitization to the hapten diphenylcyclopropenone (DPC). The receptor was isolated from a man aged 50 to 59 with alopecia areata. Some clones in this sample may be carry-over from other donors' samples.

The CDR3, as DNA: TGTGCCAGCAACACAGGTAGGGGACAAAGACCCCAGCATTTT. Residues: CASNTGRGQRPQHF. This chain connects TRBV28 to TRBJ1-5; the D gene is possibly TRBD1 (6 bases). The germline CDR1 and CDR2 sequences are MDHEN and SYDVKM. There are 14 residues in the CDR3. The V end was cut by 7 bases, the J end by 10 bases, with 20 bases between.